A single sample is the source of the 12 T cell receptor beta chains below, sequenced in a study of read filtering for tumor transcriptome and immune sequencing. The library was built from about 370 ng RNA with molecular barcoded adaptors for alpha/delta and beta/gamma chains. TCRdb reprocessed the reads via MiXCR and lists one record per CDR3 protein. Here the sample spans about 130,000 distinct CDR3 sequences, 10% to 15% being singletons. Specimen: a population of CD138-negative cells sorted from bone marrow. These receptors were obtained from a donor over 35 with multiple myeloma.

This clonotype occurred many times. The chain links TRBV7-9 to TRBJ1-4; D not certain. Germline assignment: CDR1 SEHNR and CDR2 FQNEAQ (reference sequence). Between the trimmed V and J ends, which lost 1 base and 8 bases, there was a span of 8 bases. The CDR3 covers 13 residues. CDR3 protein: CASSLDVDEKLFF. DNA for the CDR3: TGTGCCAGCAGCTTAGATGTAGACGAAAAACTGTTTTTT. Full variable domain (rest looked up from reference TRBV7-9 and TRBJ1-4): DTGVSQNPRHKITKRGQNVTFRCDPISEHNRLYWYRQTLGQGPEFLTYFQNEAQLEKSRLLSDRFSAERPKGSFSTLEIQRTEQGDSAMYLCASSLDVDEKLFFGSGTQLSVL.

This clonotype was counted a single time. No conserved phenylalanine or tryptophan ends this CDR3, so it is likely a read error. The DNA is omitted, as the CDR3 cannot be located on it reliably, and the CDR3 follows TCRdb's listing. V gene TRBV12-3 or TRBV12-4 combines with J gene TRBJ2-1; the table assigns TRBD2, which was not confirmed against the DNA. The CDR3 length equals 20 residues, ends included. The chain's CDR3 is CASSPRPLAGGQVKYNEQIC.

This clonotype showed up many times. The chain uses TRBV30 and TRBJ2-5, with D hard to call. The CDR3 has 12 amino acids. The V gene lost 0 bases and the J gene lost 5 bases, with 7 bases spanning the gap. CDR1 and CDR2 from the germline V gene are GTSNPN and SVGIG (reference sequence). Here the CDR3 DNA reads TGTGCCTGGAGTGTTGAAGGGGAGACCCAGTACTTC. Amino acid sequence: CAWSVEGETQYF.

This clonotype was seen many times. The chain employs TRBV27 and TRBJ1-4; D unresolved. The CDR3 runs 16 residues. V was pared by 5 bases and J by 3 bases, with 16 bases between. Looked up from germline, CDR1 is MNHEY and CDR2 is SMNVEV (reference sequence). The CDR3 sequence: CASSVGFSSPNEKLFF. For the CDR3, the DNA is TGTGCCAGCAGTGTCGGATTTTCGTCACCTAATGAAAAACTGTTTTTT.

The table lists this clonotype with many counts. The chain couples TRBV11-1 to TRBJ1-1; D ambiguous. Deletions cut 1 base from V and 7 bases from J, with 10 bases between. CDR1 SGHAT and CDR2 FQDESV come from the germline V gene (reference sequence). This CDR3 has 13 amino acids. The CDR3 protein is CASSLDDDREAFF. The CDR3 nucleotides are TGTGCCAGCAGCTTAGACGACGATCGTGAAGCTTTCTTT.

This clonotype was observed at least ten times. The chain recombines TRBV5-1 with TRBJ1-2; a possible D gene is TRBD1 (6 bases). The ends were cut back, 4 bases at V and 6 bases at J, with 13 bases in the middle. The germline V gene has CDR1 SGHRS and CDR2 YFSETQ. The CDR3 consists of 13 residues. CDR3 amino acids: CASSVQGMDGYTF. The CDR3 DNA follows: TGCGCCAGCAGCGTACAGGGAATGGATGGCTACACCTTC.

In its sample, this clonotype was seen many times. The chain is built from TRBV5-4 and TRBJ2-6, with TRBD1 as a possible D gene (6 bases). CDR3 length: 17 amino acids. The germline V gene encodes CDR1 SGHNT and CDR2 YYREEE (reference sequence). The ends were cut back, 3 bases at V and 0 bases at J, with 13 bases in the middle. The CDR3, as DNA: TGTGCCAGCAGCTATGGACAGAGAAGCTCTGGGGCCAACGTCCTGACTTTC. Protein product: CASSYGQRSSGANVLTF.

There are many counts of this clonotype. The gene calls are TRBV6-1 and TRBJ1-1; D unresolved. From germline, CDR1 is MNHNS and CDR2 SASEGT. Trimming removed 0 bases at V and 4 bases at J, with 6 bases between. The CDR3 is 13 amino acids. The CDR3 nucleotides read TGTGCCAGCAGTGAAGCGCGGGGCACTGAAGCTTTCTTT. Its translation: CASSEARGTEAFF.

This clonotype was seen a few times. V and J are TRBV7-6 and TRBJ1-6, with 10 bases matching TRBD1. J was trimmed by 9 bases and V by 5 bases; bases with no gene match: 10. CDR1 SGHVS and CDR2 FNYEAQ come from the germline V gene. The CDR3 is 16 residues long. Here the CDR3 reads CASSRTGGLSSSPLHF. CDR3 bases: TGTGCCAGCAGCCGGACAGGGGGTTTATCTAGTTCACCCCTCCACTTT.

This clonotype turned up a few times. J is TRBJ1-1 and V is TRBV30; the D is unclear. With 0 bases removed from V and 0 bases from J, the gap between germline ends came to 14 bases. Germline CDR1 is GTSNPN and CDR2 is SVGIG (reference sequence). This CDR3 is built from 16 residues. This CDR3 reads CAWSVGAGGMNTEAFF. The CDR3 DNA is TGTGCCTGGAGTGTAGGAGCAGGAGGTATGAACACTGAAGCTTTCTTT.

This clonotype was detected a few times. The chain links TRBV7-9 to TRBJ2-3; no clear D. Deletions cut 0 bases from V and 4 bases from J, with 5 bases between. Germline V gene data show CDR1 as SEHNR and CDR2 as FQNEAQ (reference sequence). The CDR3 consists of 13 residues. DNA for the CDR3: TGTGCCAGCAGCTTAGCGTGGCCAGATACGCAGTATTTT. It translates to CASSLAWPDTQYF.

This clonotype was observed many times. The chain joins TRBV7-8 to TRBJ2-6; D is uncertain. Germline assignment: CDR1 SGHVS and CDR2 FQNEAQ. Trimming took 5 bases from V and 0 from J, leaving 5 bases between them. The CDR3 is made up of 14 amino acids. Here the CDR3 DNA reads TGTGCCAGCAGCGCCAGCTCTGGGGCCAACGTCCTGACTTTC. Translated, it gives CASSASSGANVLTF.